A selection of T cell receptor beta chains follows, all from one sample in a study of blood T cell repertoires in COVID-19. The data were produced by immunoSEQ multiplex PCR, yet TCRdb's version contains in-frame clones alone and is incomplete. The table shows 350,000 to 400,000 clones, with roughly 92% occurring only once. Sequenced input: PBMCs or T cells enriched from blood (not recorded which). These receptors originate from a woman aged 35 to 49 who had been exposed to COVID-19. CDR3s include the opening cysteine and the closing phenylalanine or tryptophan. Fields, in order: CDR3 protein, CDR3 DNA, D gene, V gene, J gene, clone size. D genes are given only for firm matches. Not every row has a clone size; where given, it reads once, few, many or a size class.

CDR3aa: CASNPQGQETQYF; CDR3nt: TGTGCCAGCAACCCACAGGGGCAAGAGACCCAGTACTTC; d_gene: TRBD1; v_gene: TRBV11-3; j_gene: TRBJ2-5; abundance: once
CDR3aa: CASSLGTGGEKLFF; CDR3nt: TGCGCCAGCAGCCTCGGGACAGGGGGTGAAAAACTGTTTTTT; d_gene: TRBD1; v_gene: TRBV5-1; j_gene: TRBJ1-4; abundance: .
CDR3aa: CSVGLNEQFF; CDR3nt: TGCAGCGTTGGTTTAAATGAGCAGTTCTTC; d_gene: .; v_gene: TRBV29-1; j_gene: TRBJ2-1; abundance: .
CDR3aa: CASSYLGVGQGGQPQHF; CDR3nt: TGTGCCAGCAGTTACTTGGGTGTCGGTCAAGGCGGTCAGCCCCAGCATTTT; d_gene: .; v_gene: TRBV6-2/TRBV6-3; j_gene: TRBJ1-5; abundance: .
CDR3aa: CASSTMGTGGYGYTF; CDR3nt: TGTGCCAGCAGCACCATGGGGACAGGGGGCTATGGCTACACCTTC; d_gene: TRBD1; v_gene: TRBV7-2; j_gene: TRBJ1-2; abundance: .
CDR3aa: CASSSGGFEQFF; CDR3nt: TGTGCCAGCAGCTCCGGGGGGTTTGAGCAGTTCTTC; d_gene: TRBD2; v_gene: TRBV27; j_gene: TRBJ2-1; abundance: .
CDR3aa: CATSSSQSSTDTQYF; CDR3nt: TGTGCCACCAGCAGCTCACAGTCTAGCACAGATACGCAGTATTTT; d_gene: .; v_gene: TRBV15; j_gene: TRBJ2-3; abundance: .
CDR3aa: CASSPRDRGQSEQYF; CDR3nt: TGTGCCAGCAGTCCCAGGGACAGGGGGCAGAGCGAGCAGTACTTC; d_gene: TRBD1; v_gene: TRBV6-1; j_gene: TRBJ2-7; abundance: few
CDR3aa: CASSPRGGSPSTDTQYF; CDR3nt: TGTGCCAGCAGCCCTAGGGGGGGGAGCCCTAGCACAGATACGCAGTATTTT; d_gene: .; v_gene: TRBV7-8; j_gene: TRBJ2-3; abundance: .
CDR3aa: CATSRVRGTDEQYF; CDR3nt: TGTGCCACCAGCAGAGTTCGAGGGACAGACGAGCAGTACTTC; d_gene: TRBD1; v_gene: TRBV15; j_gene: TRBJ2-7; abundance: .
CDR3aa: CASSFLTGELFF; CDR3nt: TGTGCCAGCAGTTTCTTAACCGGGGAGCTGTTTTTT; d_gene: .; v_gene: TRBV27; j_gene: TRBJ2-2; abundance: .
CDR3aa: CASSLSLELGYTF; CDR3nt: TGTGCCAGCAGCTTATCATTAGAACTCGGCTACACCTTC; d_gene: .; v_gene: TRBV7-9; j_gene: TRBJ1-2; abundance: .
CDR3aa: CATSDFGGNKQETQYF; CDR3nt: TGTGCCACCAGTGATTTTGGGGGGAATAAACAAGAGACCCAGTACTTC; d_gene: .; v_gene: TRBV24-1; j_gene: TRBJ2-5; abundance: .
CDR3aa: CASSAGQGAYEQYF; CDR3nt: TGTGCCAGCAGTGCCGGACAGGGGGCCTACGAGCAGTACTTC; d_gene: TRBD1; v_gene: TRBV27; j_gene: TRBJ2-7; abundance: .
CDR3aa: CASSDLRVNTGELFF; CDR3nt: TGTGCCAGCAGTGACTTGCGGGTCAACACCGGGGAGCTGTTTTTT; d_gene: .; v_gene: TRBV2; j_gene: TRBJ2-2; abundance: .